This T cell receptor beta chain is from a study of cytomegalovirus exposure and HLA in healthy donors. Findings and caveats of the study: Beyond CMV serostatus, there was no information to go on about immune exposure. A later analysis showed HLA-associated TCR beta chains outstripping equally common others in clonal expansion.

Use of 60 Vbeta and 13 Jbeta primers characterized the PCR. Authors' processing steps: A later analysis counted 80 million or so unique TCR beta chains, 9.5 million to 12 million shared. The protocol was immunoSEQ multiplex PCR, while the TCRdb copy is restricted to in-frame clones and leaves out a portion. V and J calls and clone size are copied from that table; D and trimming were computed from the DNA. The sample holds approximately 120,000 clones, under 85% seen once. This clone was found once. What it binds is unknown. V was pared by 2 bases and J by 0 bases, with 10 bases between. CDR1 is LNHNV and CDR2 is YYDKDF in the germline V gene (reference sequence). CDR3 size: 16 residues.

The TCR originated in a woman aged 45-59 years in good health and CMV-seropositive. The sequenced sample consisted of PBMCs. This chain connects TRBV15 to TRBJ1-4; D unclear. CDR3 loop: CATSRWQRATNEKLFF. The CDR3 DNA reads TGTGCCACCAGCAGATGGCAACGGGCAACTAATGAAAAACTGTTTTTT.